Reported below is one T cell receptor (beta chain). The V segment lost 6 bases and the J segment 7 bases; nucleotides outside the gene matches: 10. Germline V gene data show CDR1 as SGHAT and CDR2 as FQDESV (reference sequence). The CDR3 spans 15 residues. This record belongs to a study of blood T cell repertoires in COVID-19. Study overall: T cells, B-cell-depleted T cells, or PBMCs supplied cDNA or gDNA.

Data came from immunoSEQ multiplex PCR; TCRdb stores just in-frame clones and leaves some out. The sample carries 140,000 or so clones, about 87% recorded once. Sequencing used peripheral blood. The receptor comes from a woman of 80 years or more with acute or convalescent COVID-19. This sequence joins TRBV11-1 and TRBJ2-1; 9 nucleotides match TRBD2. The CDR3 DNA sequence: TGTGCCAGCAGGTTCACCGGGACTAGCCCAAATGAGCAGTTCTTC. Protein product: CASRFTGTSPNEQFF.